The 13 T cell receptor beta chains below all came from one sample that was sequenced in a study of tissue T cells after allogeneic stem cell transplantation. Generated by immunoSEQ multiplex PCR, the TCRdb table keeps only in-frame clones and is missing some. The top ten hold approximately 0.5% of the sample, which has roughly 50,000 clones, around 72% seen once. Sequenced input: sorted cells pooled from one or two spleens. The source is a pool of C57BL/6 mice in good health.

In this sample, this clone turned up a few times. Gene names and germline match the mouse. The read ends 1 residue before the CDR3 terminus; that terminus is restored from the germline J gene. The same CDR3 also results from other DNA sequences found in this sample. The chain has TRBV26 and TRBJ1-4; no firm D call. In germline, CDR1 is KGHPV, CDR2 FQNQEV (reference sequence). Trimming cost V 2 bases and J 4 bases, with 2 bases left between them. This CDR3 region has 12 residues. This CDR3 is CASSLSNERLFF. The DNA read from the CDR3 is TGTGCCAGCAGTCTGAGCAACGAAAGATTATTT.

Worth noting for this clone: Germline and genes here are mouse. The read falls 1 residue short of the CDR3 end, and the missing part is taken from the germline J gene. The chain couples TRBV3 to TRBJ2-4; D uncertain. CDR1 is SNHLY and CDR2 is FYNGKV in the germline V gene (reference sequence). With 6 bases removed from V and 3 bases from J, the gap between germline ends came to 4 bases. CDR3 length: 11 residues. The sequenced part of the CDR3 DNA is TGTGCCAGCAGGGACCAAAACACCTTGTAC. Translating it yields CASRDQNTLY. The whole CDR3 reads CASRDQNTLYF.

A word on this clone: Any gene name here is a mouse gene name. The CDR3 end is not reached by the read, which stops 1 residue before it; the germline J gene fills it in. Other nucleotide sequences from this sample produce the same CDR3. V gene TRBV13-2 combines with J gene TRBJ2-5; weak D call: TRBD1 (6 bases). The CDR3 runs to 11 residues. V lost 5 bases and J 5 bases, leaving 6 bases between the germline ends. CDR1 and CDR2 from the germline V gene are NNHNN and SYGAGS (reference sequence). Here the CDR3 reads CASGDRDTQYF. CDR3 DNA (partial): TGTGCCAGCGGGGACAGAGACACCCAGTAC.

This clone was recorded only once. Mouse gene names and germline throughout. From the germline J gene comes the end of the CDR3, since the read stops 1 residue before it. The rearrangement joins TRBV15 to TRBJ2-4; 7 bases are a match to TRBD1. Trimming took 6 bases from V and 0 from J; bases not matched to a gene: 3. The CDR3 runs 14 residues. In germline, CDR1 is SGHND, CDR2 FRSKSL. CDR3 DNA (partial): TGTGCCAGCAGCCGGGGACAGAGTCAAAACACCTTGTAC. This translates into CASSRGQSQNTLY. The full CDR3 protein is CASSRGQSQNTLYF.

Remarks on this clone: The genes and germline here are from mouse. The DNA read from the CDR3 is TGTGCCAGCACTGGGGGGGCCGGGGACACCCAGTAC. The encoded protein is CASTGGAGDTQY. The whole CDR3 sequence is CASTGGAGDTQYF. The gene calls are TRBV19 and TRBJ2-5; 10 nucleotides line up with TRBD2. With the read ending 1 residue before the CDR3 end, the germline J gene is used to fill in that end. This CDR3 has 13 amino acids. J gave up 6 bases and V 6 bases, and 4 bases lay outside the gene matches. Germline loops: CDR1 FNHDT, CDR2 SITEND (reference sequence).

With regard to this clone: Mouse gene names and germline throughout. Sequencing ends 1 residue short of the CDR3 end; the germline J gene provides the rest. This CDR3 is also generated by other DNA sequences in the sample. The V call is TRBV13-1, the J call TRBJ1-4, with D maybe TRBD1 (6 bases). CDR1 and CDR2 (germline): NSHNY, SYGAGN. The CDR3 loop spans 15 amino acids. The V and J ends lost 2 bases and 3 bases respectively, with 11 bases between them. Partial CDR3 DNA: TGTGCCAGCAGTGACTACAGGGTAGCCAACGAAAGATTATTT. Translating gives CASSDYRVANERLF. In full, the CDR3 reads CASSDYRVANERLFF.

Of note for this clone: Gene names and germline match the mouse. The CDR3 end falls 1 residue outside the read, so it is completed with the germline J gene. The chain joins TRBV26 to TRBJ2-2; D is unresolved. The germline V gene has CDR1 KGHPV and CDR2 FQNQEV (reference sequence). Trimming removed 1 base from V and 4 bases from J, with 7 bases in between. The CDR3 is 14 residues long. The part of the CDR3 DNA that was read is TGTGCCAGCAGTCTGTATGAGAGCACCGGGCAGCTCTAC. Translating gives CASSLYESTGQLY. The full-length CDR3 reads as CASSLYESTGQLYF.

As for this clone: The genes and germline here are from mouse. The read halts 1 residue ahead of the CDR3 end, with the missing end drawn from the germline J gene. The chain recombines TRBV20 with TRBJ2-7, with TRBD2 identical over 10 bases. V lost 3 bases to trimming and J lost 3 bases; unmatched junction nucleotides: 5. Germline CDR1 is GFQATS and CDR2 is STVNSAI. CDR3 length: 14 residues. The CDR3 reads CGASDWGALYEQYF. The sequenced part of the CDR3 DNA is TGTGGTGCTAGTGACTGGGGGGCCCTCTATGAACAGTAC.

As to this clone: Gene names and germline refer to mouse. The read is 1 residue too short to cover the CDR3 end, so that end is filled in from the germline J gene. The rearrangement joins TRBV19 to TRBJ2-7, with D possibly matching TRBD2 (6 bases). Trimming cost V 8 bases and J 3 bases, with 12 bases left between them. Germline V gene data show CDR1 as FNHDT and CDR2 as SITEND (reference sequence). The CDR3 is 12 residues long. The covered CDR3 bases are TGTGCCAGGCCGGGACTTTTCTATGAACAGTAC. Encoded protein: CARPGLFYEQY. The full-length CDR3 reads as CARPGLFYEQYF.

For this clone: Any gene name here is a mouse gene name. The CDR3 extends 1 residue past the end of the read, so its final part is completed from the germline J gene. This sequence joins TRBV31 and TRBJ2-5, with 10 positions matching TRBD2. The V gene end was trimmed by 2 bases and the J gene end by 8 bases; junction bases not matched to a gene: 1. The CDR3 is 12 residues long. Germline assignment: CDR1 GKSSPN and CDR2 SITVG. CDR3: CAWSGTGATQYF. CDR3 bases read: TGTGCCTGGAGTGGGACTGGGGCCACCCAGTAC.

Comments on this clone: The gene names here belong to mouse. The sequenced fragment ends 1 residue before the CDR3 boundary, so the rest is inferred from the germline J gene. The chain is built from TRBV12-1 and TRBJ2-5; possibly TRBD1 or TRBD2 for D (5 bases each). CDR1 and CDR2 from the germline V gene are SGHSN and HYEKVE. Trimming removed 2 bases at V and 4 bases at J, with 9 bases between. The CDR3 runs 13 residues. The CDR3 sequence: CASSQGTEDTQYF. The sequenced CDR3 bases are TGTGCCAGCTCTCAAGGGACCGAAGACACCCAGTAC. The full variable domain, completed using reference TRBV12-1 and TRBJ2-5, is DSGVVQSPRHIIKEKGGRSVLTCIPISGHSNVVWYQQTLGKELKFLIQHYEKVERDKGFLPSRFSVQQFDDYHSEMNMSALELEDSAMYFCASSQGTEDTQYFGPGTRLLVL.

Regarding this clone: Each gene name is a mouse one. The CDR3 goes on 1 residue after the read ends, and that part is filled in from the germline J gene. The genes are TRBV19 and TRBJ2-7, with 14 bases identical to TRBD2. Looked up from germline, CDR1 is FNHDT and CDR2 is SITEND (reference sequence). The junction had 7 bases not matched to a gene; V was cut back by 4 bases and J by 7 bases. The CDR3 consists of 15 residues. The CDR3 bases that were read are TGTGCCAGCAGTCAGGGACTGGGGGGGCGCGGGGAACAGTAC. Protein product: CASSQGLGGRGEQY. Given in full, the CDR3 is CASSQGLGGRGEQYF.

Worth noting for this clone: The gene symbols are mouse symbols. The read stops 1 residue short of the end of the CDR3; the missing end is completed from the germline J gene. The V call is TRBV26, the J call TRBJ2-2; TRBD2 agrees at 8 bases. The V segment lost 4 bases and the J segment 0 bases; nucleotides outside the gene matches: 4. The CDR3 totals 16 residues. Germline V lookup: CDR1 KGHPV, CDR2 FQNQEV (reference sequence). The CDR3 DNA, read in part, is TGTGCCAGCAGTCCCCGGACTGGGACAAACACCGGGCAGCTCTAC. This encodes CASSPRTGTNTGQLY. The whole CDR3 sequence reads CASSPRTGTNTGQLYF.